One and the same sample provided the 28 T cell receptor beta chains below, sequenced in a study of cytomegalovirus exposure and HLA in healthy donors. The PCR employed 60 Vbeta primers together with 13 Jbeta primers. Profiling relied on immunoSEQ multiplex PCR, and the TCRdb table lists in-frame clones only, not all of them. The table has roughly 190,000 clones, 10% to 15% seen once; the top ten hold roughly 7.7%. Sequenced material: PBMCs. The receptors shown here come from a man aged 50 to 59 in good health and CMV-seropositive.

Of note for this clone: A far larger clone is one nucleotide away, so this likely arose from a read error. The V call is TRBV6-5, the J call TRBJ1-1, with 7 bases matching TRBD1. Germline CDR1 is MNHEY and CDR2 is SVGAGI. This CDR3 has 14 residues. The junction had 11 bases not matched to a gene; V was cut back by 8 bases and J by 5 bases. The CDR3 region is CASFFLDRKTEAFF. The CDR3 DNA reads TGTGCCAGCTTCTTCCTGGACAGGAAAACTGAAGCTTTCTTT.

The chain recombines TRBV5-4 with TRBJ2-3; 8 bases fit TRBD2. CDR3 length: 15 amino acids. Trimming took 4 bases from V and 2 from J; bases not matched to a gene: 6. Germline V gene sequence: CDR1 SGHNT, CDR2 YYREEE (reference sequence). The CDR3 loop is CASSPRGGPTDTQYF. The CDR3 region has the DNA TGTGCCAGCAGCCCCCGGGGGGGGCCCACAGATACGCAGTATTTT.

This clone was counted between two and nine times. The rearrangement uses TRBV28 and TRBJ2-1; TRBD2 matches 8 bases. CDR1 is MDHEN and CDR2 is SYDVKM in the germline V gene. With V trimmed by 3 bases and J by 2 bases, 3 bases remained unmatched. The CDR3 spans 15 residues. The DNA of the CDR3 is TGTGCCAGCAGTTTGGCGGGGGGAACCTACAATGAGCAGTTCTTC. It codes for CASSLAGGTYNEQFF.

The chain uses TRBV9 and TRBJ1-1; D unresolved. Germline values: CDR1 SGDLS, CDR2 YYNGEE. This CDR3 contains 15 residues. V was clipped by 0 bases and J by 1 base, with 10 bases between them. CDR3 DNA sequence: TGTGCCAGCAGCGTAGGAGTGGTCGGGAACACTGAAGCTTTCTTT. It is translated as CASSVGVVGNTEAFF.

The chain carries TRBV25-1 and TRBJ2-2; 8 nucleotides align to TRBD1. Germline loops: CDR1 MGHDK, CDR2 SYGVNS. Losses at the gene ends were 5 bases for V and 8 bases for J; bases not matched to a gene: 7. The CDR3 sequence is 14 residues long. This CDR3 is CASSYQGAQGELFF. The DNA for the CDR3 is TGTGCCAGCAGTTACCAGGGGGCGCAAGGGGAGCTGTTTTTT.

The V gene is TRBV30, the J gene TRBJ1-2; tentative D call: TRBD1 (5 bases). The germline CDR1 and CDR2 sequences are GTSNPN and SVGIG (reference sequence). The CDR3 loop spans 12 amino acids. V was clipped by 5 bases and J by 4 bases, with 11 bases between them. CDR3 nucleotide sequence: TGTGCCTGGCACAGGCCGACCTATGGCTACACCTTC. It encodes CAWHRPTYGYTF.

The sample holds a few counts of this clone. The chain couples TRBV7-8 to TRBJ1-5; unclear D gene. The V gene lost 2 bases and the J gene lost 7 bases, with 15 bases spanning the gap. Germline V gene lookup returns CDR1 SGHVS and CDR2 FQNEAQ. The CDR3 runs 15 residues. CDR3: CASSLLSGTGQPQHF. The CDR3 bases are TGTGCCAGCAGCTTACTTTCGGGAACCGGGCAGCCCCAGCATTTT.

This clone was seen more than once but under ten times. This chain uses TRBV28 with TRBJ1-5, with D perhaps matching TRBD1 (5 bases). The CDR3 totals 14 residues. The V gene's germline CDR1 is MDHEN and CDR2 SYDVKM. Trimming cost V 5 bases and J 0 bases, with 8 bases left between them. The CDR3 DNA sequence: TGTGCCAGCAGTGCAGGGCTTAGCAATCAGCCCCAGCATTTT. Protein sequence: CASSAGLSNQPQHF.

This clone was observed a handful of times. This sequence joins TRBV30 and TRBJ1-3; weak D call: TRBD1 (5 bases). The CDR3 spans 16 residues. The ends were cut back, 0 bases at V and 0 bases at J, with 12 bases in the middle. In germline, CDR1 is GTSNPN, CDR2 SVGIG (reference sequence). The CDR3 nucleotides are TGTGCCTGGAGTGTATGGGGCACCAGCTCTGGAAACACCATATATTTT. This translates into CAWSVWGTSSGNTIYF.

Worth noting for this clone: The sample holds other DNA sequences that translate to the same CDR3. The chain carries TRBV5-4 and TRBJ1-1, with 8 bases that match TRBD1. The germline V gene encodes CDR1 SGHNT and CDR2 YYREEE (reference sequence). V gave up 0 bases and J gave up 4 bases; unmatched junction bases: 2. The CDR3 has 14 amino acids. The CDR3 DNA is TGTGCCAGCAGCTTGGTCAGGGGGCTCACTGAAGCTTTCTTT. This sequence encodes CASSLVRGLTEAFF.

The rearrangement joins TRBV5-1 to TRBJ1-1; D gene unclear. Trimming shortened V by 1 base and J by 6 bases, and 10 bases separated the two germline ends. CDR3 length: 13 residues. Germline values: CDR1 SGHRS, CDR2 YFSETQ. The CDR3 sequence is CASSLPGVSEAFF. CDR3 bases: TGCGCCAGCAGCTTGCCGGGTGTGTCTGAAGCTTTCTTT.

This clone was recorded a few times. The chain combines TRBV5-6 with TRBJ2-3; D is unresolved. The germline CDR1 and CDR2 sequences are SGHDT and YYEEEE. Trimming took 4 bases from V and 8 from J, leaving 14 bases between them. This CDR3 is built from 13 residues. The DNA for the CDR3 is TGTGCCAGCAGCGTAACCGGGTCGATTACGCAGTATTTT. This translates into CASSVTGSITQYF.

In this sample, this clone turned up a few times. Other DNA sequences from this sample encode an identical CDR3 as well. The chain recombines TRBV7-9 with TRBJ2-5, with TRBD2 matching 10 bases. The CDR3 contains 15 residues. Germline values: CDR1 SEHNR, CDR2 FQNEAQ (reference sequence). V was pared by 3 bases and J by 1 base, with 2 bases of the junction left unmatched. The CDR3 nucleotides read TGTGCCAGCAGCTTGGCTAGCGGGGGCCAAGAGACCCAGTACTTC. Translated, it gives CASSLASGGQETQYF.

This clone was seen at least ten times. This chain uses TRBV5-4 with TRBJ1-4; D is possibly TRBD1 (5 bases). This CDR3 spans 12 amino acids. The germline V gene has CDR1 SGHNT and CDR2 YYREEE (reference sequence). Trimming cost V 5 bases and J 7 bases, with 9 bases left between them. CDR3 DNA sequence: TGTGCCAGCAGTTGGAGGGGTGAAAAACTGTTTTTT. It specifies CASSWRGEKLFF.

J is TRBJ1-1 and V is TRBV27; D might be TRBD1 (5 bases). The V gene's germline CDR1 is MNHEY and CDR2 SMNVEV (reference sequence). The CDR3 has 14 residues. With 3 bases removed from V and 9 bases from J, the gap between germline ends came to 17 bases. CDR3 amino acids: CASSLGGPPEKAFF. The CDR3 region has the DNA TGTGCCAGCAGTTTGGGGGGTCCCCCGGAGAAAGCTTTCTTT.

This sequence joins TRBV7-3 and TRBJ2-1; maybe TRBD1 (6 bases). This CDR3 contains 16 residues. Germline CDR1 and CDR2: SGHTA and FQGTGA. Trimming took off 2 bases at V and 2 bases at J, with 13 bases between the two ends. The CDR3 bases are TGTGCCAGCAGCTTATACGGAACAGGGACCTACAATGAGCAGTTCTTC. This sequence encodes CASSLYGTGTYNEQFF. Variable domain in full (rest from reference TRBV7-3 and TRBJ2-1): GAGVSQTPSNKVTEKGKYVELRCDPISGHTALYWYRQSLGQGPEFLIYFQGTGAADDSGLPNDRFFAVRPEGSVSTLKIQRTERGDSAVYLCASSLYGTGTYNEQFFGPGTRLTVL.

This clone was found once. V gene TRBV5-6 combines with J gene TRBJ1-3; D is undetermined. The CDR3 has 15 amino acids. CDR1 and CDR2 (germline): SGHDT, YYEEEE. V shed 2 bases and J shed 0 bases, with 9 bases lying between them. The CDR3 nucleotides are TGTGCCAGCAGCTTCGGGAGAGGCTCTGGAAACACCATATATTTT. Translation: CASSFGRGSGNTIYF.

This sequence joins TRBV27 and TRBJ1-6, with 8 bases aligning to TRBD1. Per germline, CDR1 MNHEY and CDR2 SMNVEV (reference sequence). With 8 bases clipped from V and 11 bases from J, the junction kept 8 bases outside the gene matches. The CDR3 runs to 13 residues. For the CDR3, the DNA is TGTGCCAGCCGCGGTTTACAGGGGGCACCCCTCCACTTT. Translating it yields CASRGLQGAPLHF.

Written as DNA, the CDR3 is TGTGCCAGCAGTTTTCAAACGGGGCAGGGGAATTCACCCCTCCACTTT. It codes for CASSFQTGQGNSPLHF. V gene TRBV27 combines with J gene TRBJ1-6, with D possibly TRBD1 on 6 matching bases. Germline CDR1 reads MNHEY; CDR2 reads SMNVEV (reference sequence). Trimming stripped 3 bases from V and 7 bases from J, with 16 bases between. This CDR3 spans 16 amino acids.

V is TRBV11-3 and J is TRBJ2-3; D is possibly TRBD1 (6 bases). Germline CDR1 is SGHNT and CDR2 is YENEEA. CDR3 length equals 13 residues. V was pared by 6 bases and J by 5 bases, with 12 bases between. The CDR3 loop is CASSLTGIDTQYF. The CDR3 nucleotides read TGTGCCAGCAGTTTAACAGGGATAGATACGCAGTATTTT.

The chain recombines TRBV10-2 with TRBJ1-2, with D perhaps TRBD1 (5 bases). Deletions cut 0 bases from V and 5 bases from J, with 10 bases between. The CDR3 spans 14 residues. Per germline, CDR1 WSHSY and CDR2 SAAADI. The CDR3 region has the DNA TGCGCCAGCAGTGAGTCTAGGCAGGGATATGGCTACACCTTC. Its protein product is CASSESRQGYGYTF.

This clone has only a few counts. The chain couples TRBV5-6 to TRBJ2-3; D unclear. This CDR3 contains 12 residues. V was clipped by 2 bases and J by 6 bases, with 7 bases between them. From germline, CDR1 is SGHDT and CDR2 YYEEEE. The CDR3 nucleotides are TGTGCCAGCAGCTTCCTCGAGGATACGCAGTATTTT. This translates into CASSFLEDTQYF.

There are a few counts of this clone. The V and J genes are TRBV27 and TRBJ2-2; D possibly corresponds to TRBD2 (6 bases). Looked up from germline, CDR1 is MNHEY and CDR2 is SMNVEV (reference sequence). Trimming pared 7 bases from V and 7 bases from J, leaving 16 bases between. The CDR3 is made up of 14 amino acids. CDR3: CASTTRRSIGELFF. The CDR3 nucleotides read TGTGCCAGCACGACTAGACGGAGTATCGGGGAGCTGTTTTTT.

The V gene is TRBV29-1, the J gene TRBJ1-2, with 8 bases fitting TRBD1. The CDR3 is 12 residues long. Unmatched junction bases numbered 2, after V lost 3 bases and J lost 5 bases. CDR1 and CDR2 (germline): SQVTM, ANQGSEA. The CDR3 DNA reads TGCAGCGTTGACACAGGGGGTTATGGCTACACCTTC. Amino acids: CSVDTGGYGYTF.

This chain links TRBV9 with TRBJ2-1, with a possible D match to TRBD1 (6 bases). Germline V CDR1 and CDR2: SGDLS, YYNGEE. Trimming stripped 7 bases from V and 7 bases from J, with 21 bases between. The CDR3 has 15 residues. DNA for the CDR3: TGTGCCAGCTCCACAGGGACCCTTGGGAAGAATGAGCAGTTCTTC. Translated: CASSTGTLGKNEQFF.

CDR3 residues: CASGGRGGWNTGELFF. The CDR3 DNA sequence: TGTGCCAGCGGGGGTAGGGGAGGATGGAACACCGGGGAGCTGTTTTTT. The chain links TRBV2 to TRBJ2-2; perhaps TRBD2 as D (6 bases). Germline lookup yields CDR1 SNHLY and CDR2 FYNNEI. This CDR3 is 16 amino acids long. The V end was cut by 8 bases, the J end by 1 base, with 17 bases between.

The chain couples TRBV18 to TRBJ1-3; D possibly corresponds to TRBD1 (5 bases). The CDR3 sequence is 16 residues long. From germline, CDR1 is KGHSH and CDR2 LQKENI. The V gene lost 4 bases and the J gene lost 0 bases, with 13 bases spanning the gap. For the CDR3, the DNA is TGTGCCAGCTCACAAACGGGGGACCTCTCTGGAAACACCATATATTTT. Its translation is CASSQTGDLSGNTIYF.

Only a few counts were recorded for this clone. The J gene is TRBJ1-2, the V gene TRBV10-3; 9 nucleotides match TRBD1. J gave up 0 bases and V 6 bases, and 8 bases lay outside the gene matches. This CDR3 is built from 16 residues. Germline V lookup: CDR1 ENHRY, CDR2 SYGVKD. The CDR3 spells CAIRGDRATPNYGYTF. CDR3 coding DNA: TGTGCCATCAGAGGGGACAGGGCAACACCTAACTATGGCTACACCTTC.